These 10 T cell receptor beta chains came from one sample sequenced in a study of cytomegalovirus exposure and HLA in healthy donors. Clones were read by immunoSEQ multiplex PCR, and TCRdb kept only the in-frame ones, dropping some. The data show roughly 330,000 clones, roughly 87% seen once. The sample taken for sequencing was PBMCs. These receptors were obtained from a woman aged 25 to 39 in good health and CMV-seropositive.

The chain links TRBV11-3 to TRBJ1-1; D not certain. This CDR3 is 12 amino acids long. V lost 5 bases, J lost 6 bases, and 10 bases lay in between. Germline-derived CDR1 and CDR2 are SGHNT and YENEEA. CDR3 in DNA: TGTGCCAGCAGCCATCGGGGAGCTGAAGCTTTCTTT. This gives the protein CASSHRGAEAFF.

This clone is a singleton in its sample. CDR3 in amino acids: CASSYRGQGGDTRQYF. In nucleotides, the CDR3 is TGTGCCAGCAGTTACCGCGGACAGGGAGGAGATACGAGGCAGTACTTC. The chain employs TRBV6-6 and TRBJ2-7; TRBD1 matches at 8 bases. From germline, CDR1 is MNHNY and CDR2 SVGAGI (reference sequence). V dropped 2 bases and J dropped 9; count of bases not matched to a gene: 15. The CDR3 has 16 amino acids.

The genes are TRBV5-4 and TRBJ2-7, with D possibly being TRBD1 (6 bases). The length of the CDR3 is 18 residues. Germline V gives CDR1 SGHNT, CDR2 YYREEE (reference sequence). V was pared by 4 bases and J by 8 bases, with 31 bases between. The CDR3 DNA reads as TGTGCCAGCAGCCCTCAGTCCCCCCGACAGGCCCACCTCTCCCAGCAGTACTTC. Protein sequence: CASSPQSPRQAHLSQQYF. Drawing the rest from reference TRBV5-4 and TRBJ2-7, the complete variable domain is ETGVTQSPTHLIKTRGQQVTLRCSSQSGHNTVSWYQQALGQGPQFIFQYYREEENGRGNFPPRFSGLQFPNYSSELNVNALELDDSALYLCASSPQSPRQAHLSQQYFGPGTRLTVT.

The chain has TRBV30 and TRBJ2-5, with 8 nucleotides matching TRBD1. TRBJ2-7 explains the end of the DNA better; the J call may be wrong. The CDR3 contains 14 residues. CDR1 GTSNPN and CDR2 SVGIG come from the germline V gene (reference sequence). CDR3 protein: CAWSTAGGVYEQYF. The CDR3 DNA is TGTGCCTGGAGTACGGCAGGGGGCGTGTACGAGCAGTACTTC.

The rearrangement joins TRBV7-6 to TRBJ2-3; D unresolved. CDR3 length equals 12 residues. CDR1 SGHVS and CDR2 FNYEAQ come from the germline V gene. The ends were cut back, 5 bases at V and 4 bases at J, with 7 bases in the middle. The CDR3 DNA reads as TGTGCCAGCAGCCTCGGCGCAGATACGCAGTATTTT. Translation: CASSLGADTQYF.

The chain links TRBV27 to TRBJ2-3; D uncertain. Per the germline V gene, CDR1 is MNHEY and CDR2 is SMNVEV (reference sequence). V lost 2 bases and J lost 5, with 11 bases in between. CDR3 length equals 14 residues. CDR3 loop: CASSLQGMLDTQYF. DNA of the CDR3: TGTGCCAGCAGTTTACAAGGGATGCTAGATACGCAGTATTTT.

The chain links TRBV27 to TRBJ2-5; D is ambiguous. Trimming left V 2 bases short and J 0 bases short, with 4 bases between. Germline-derived CDR1 and CDR2 are MNHEY and SMNVEV (reference sequence). The CDR3 consists of 13 residues. CDR3 DNA sequence: TGTGCCAGCAGTTTACTCGACCAAGAGACCCAGTACTTC. Protein sequence: CASSLLDQETQYF.

This sequence joins TRBV5-1 and TRBJ1-2; the D is unclear. The V end lost 0 bases, the J end lost 4 bases, and 19 bases lay between the germline ends. The germline gives CDR1 SGHRS, CDR2 YFSETQ. This CDR3 has 17 amino acids. The CDR3 is CASSLAFSVRDLYGYTF. The DNA for the CDR3 is TGCGCCAGCAGCTTGGCCTTCTCGGTCAGAGACCTCTATGGCTACACCTTC.

The chain recombines TRBV5-1 with TRBJ2-7; 8 bases line up with TRBD2. Germline-derived CDR1 and CDR2 are SGHRS and YFSETQ. This CDR3 is 15 amino acids long. Germline trimming cut 0 bases from V and 2 bases from J; bases unmatched to any gene: 4. In DNA, the CDR3 is TGCGCCAGCAGCTTGGCCCTGGGACTAGCCTACGAGCAGTACTTC. Residues: CASSLALGLAYEQYF.

This chain uses TRBV18 with TRBJ2-7; 8 positions agree with TRBD1. In germline, CDR1 is KGHSH, CDR2 LQKENI. There are 14 residues in the CDR3. With 6 bases clipped from V and 5 bases from J, the junction kept 9 bases outside the gene matches. CDR3: CASSVDRVSDEQYF. Here the CDR3 DNA reads TGTGCCAGCTCCGTGGACAGGGTTTCCGACGAGCAGTACTTC.